Listed here are 16 T cell receptor beta chains from one sample, sequenced in a study of cytomegalovirus exposure and HLA in healthy donors. PCR amplification relied on 60 Vbeta primers (plus 13 Jbeta primers). The assay was immunoSEQ multiplex PCR, and TCRdb's table has in-frame clones only and misses some. Of approximately 190,000 clones in the sample, approximately 83% were seen once. Specimen: PBMCs. These receptors all come from a boy aged 2-15 years in good health and CMV-seronegative.

V gene TRBV10-3 combines with J gene TRBJ1-1; D ambiguous. The germline V gene encodes CDR1 ENHRY and CDR2 SYGVKD. The CDR3 covers 13 residues. V was pared by 6 bases and J by 1 base, with 9 bases between. CDR3 nucleotides: TGTGCCATCAGAAATAGAAGGAACACTGAAGCTTTCTTT. As protein: CAIRNRRNTEAFF.

In this sample, this clone turned up once. V and J are TRBV7-2 and TRBJ2-3, with 8 bases identical to TRBD2. This CDR3 region has 14 residues. V lost 2 bases to trimming and J lost 6 bases; unmatched junction nucleotides: 4. Per the germline V gene, CDR1 is SGHTA and CDR2 is FQGNSA. CDR3 bases: TGTGCCAGCAGCTTAACCGGGGGGGCGGATACGCAGTATTTT. Protein product: CASSLTGGADTQYF. Together with reference TRBV7-2 and TRBJ2-3, the CDR3 gives the full variable domain: GAGVSQSPSNKVTEKGKDVELRCDPISGHTALYWYRQSLGQGLEFLIYFQGNSAPDKSGLPSDRFSAERTGGSVSTLTIQRTQQEDSAVYLCASSLTGGADTQYFGPGTRLTVL.

The chain joins TRBV29-1 to TRBJ1-2; D remains ambiguous. The CDR3 has 11 amino acids. Per germline, CDR1 SQVTM and CDR2 ANQGSEA. Trimming left V 4 bases short and J 8 bases short, with 11 bases between. The CDR3 reads CSVVGSDGYTF. Written as DNA, the CDR3 is TGCAGCGTTGTCGGGTCAGACGGCTACACCTTC.

This sequence joins TRBV19 and TRBJ1-2; 8 nucleotides line up with TRBD1. CDR1 LNHDA and CDR2 SQIVND come from the germline V gene (reference sequence). J was trimmed by 8 bases and V by 6 bases; bases with no gene match: 14. CDR3 size: 15 residues. CDR3 residues: CASSEPGQGLSGYTF. The CDR3 DNA follows: TGTGCCAGTAGCGAACCCGGACAGGGTCTAAGCGGCTACACCTTC.

This sequence joins TRBV6-1 and TRBJ1-2, with 8 nucleotides matching TRBD1. CDR1 and CDR2 from the germline V gene are MNHNS and SASEGT. The CDR3 runs to 14 residues. V shed 2 bases, J shed 8 bases, and the junction held 7 bases outside the gene matches. The CDR3 region has the DNA TGTGCCAGCAGTGAATGGGGACAGGTAGGCGGCTACACCTTC. Translation: CASSEWGQVGGYTF.

The rearrangement links TRBV18 to TRBJ2-1; perhaps TRBD1 as D (6 bases). CDR1 is KGHSH, CDR2 LQKENI, per germline. V was shortened by 1 base and J by 0 bases, with 10 bases between the two germline ends. The CDR3 length is 16 residues. CDR3 DNA: TGTGCCAGCTCACCACGGACAGCAAACTCCTACAATGAGCAGTTCTTC. Protein: CASSPRTANSYNEQFF.

The chain recombines TRBV7-9 with TRBJ2-3; D not certain. V lost 1 base, J lost 5 bases, and 7 bases lay in between. This CDR3 is built from 13 residues. Germline loops: CDR1 SEHNR, CDR2 FQNEAQ (reference sequence). The DNA for the CDR3 is TGTGCCAGCAGCTTAGGATCAGGAGATACGCAGTATTTT. Translated, it gives CASSLGSGDTQYF.

This chain links TRBV6-5 with TRBJ1-3, with unresolved D. The V and J ends lost 8 bases and 0 bases respectively, with 8 bases between them. Germline CDR1 MNHEY, CDR2 SVGAGI. The length of the CDR3 is 13 residues. CDR3 coding DNA: TGTGCCAGCCAGACGGGCTCTGGAAACACCATATATTTT. Translation: CASQTGSGNTIYF.

The chain is built from TRBV27 and TRBJ2-7, with D possibly being TRBD1 (6 bases). Germline CDR1 and CDR2: MNHEY and SMNVEV (reference sequence). CDR3 length: 12 amino acids. Trimming left V 4 bases short and J 6 bases short, with 10 bases between. CDR3 sequence (DNA): TGTGCCAGCAGTTCACAGGGTGCCGAGCAGTACTTC. Its protein product is CASSSQGAEQYF.

The V and J genes are TRBV7-9 and TRBJ2-7; 7 bases fit TRBD2. V gave up 5 bases and J gave up 7 bases; unmatched junction bases: 11. The CDR3 covers 14 residues. Germline V gene sequence: CDR1 SEHNR, CDR2 FQNEAQ (reference sequence). The CDR3 coding sequence is TGTGCCAGCAGCCGGGATACCCGGGGAGGGGAGCAGTACTTC. It codes for CASSRDTRGGEQYF.

This clone was seen only once. The V gene is TRBV4-1, the J gene TRBJ2-2, with TRBD2 as a possible D gene (6 bases). The CDR3 is made up of 17 amino acids. Looked up from germline, CDR1 is MGHRA and CDR2 is YSYEKL. V lost 7 bases and J lost 0, with 18 bases in between. In nucleotides, the CDR3 is TGCGCCAGCACCTTTACCCTCGGGGGTACGAACACCGGGGAGCTGTTTTTT. This encodes CASTFTLGGTNTGELFF.

The chain uses TRBV4-1 and TRBJ1-1, with a tentative D call TRBD1 (6 bases). CDR1 MGHRA and CDR2 YSYEKL come from the germline V gene. Trimming took off 4 bases at V and 11 bases at J, with 17 bases between the two ends. The CDR3 is made up of 13 amino acids. The CDR3 nucleotides are TGCGCCAGCAGCCTGAACAGGGCGGAGGCGGCTTTCTTT. Its protein product is CASSLNRAEAAFF.

The genes are TRBV2 and TRBJ2-5, with D possibly being TRBD1 (5 bases). The germline V and J ends were trimmed by 5 bases and 5 bases, with 15 bases remaining between them. Germline CDR1 is SNHLY and CDR2 is FYNNEI. The CDR3 contains 14 residues. The CDR3 DNA reads as TGTGCCAGCAGTACTGCGTTAGGGGCCGAGACCCAGTACTTC. Encoded protein: CASSTALGAETQYF. The full variable domain, rest sourced from reference TRBV2 and TRBJ2-5, is EPEVTQTPSHQVTQMGQEVILRCVPISNHLYFYWYRQILGQKVEFLVSFYNNEISEKSEIFDDQFSVERPDGSNFTLKIRSTKLEDSAMYFCASSTALGAETQYFGPGTRLLVL.

In this sample, this clone turned up a few times. This sequence joins TRBV7-3 and TRBJ2-2; TRBD2 agrees at 7 bases. The germline V gene encodes CDR1 SGHTA and CDR2 FQGTGA. V trimming: 5 bases; J trimming: 4 bases; junction bases outside the gene matches: 1. The CDR3 runs 13 residues. CDR3 sequence: CASSREVTGELFF. CDR3 DNA sequence: TGTGCCAGCAGCCGGGAGGTCACCGGGGAGCTGTTTTTT.

J is TRBJ2-2 and V is TRBV5-1, with TRBD2 matching over 9 bases. CDR1 and CDR2 (germline): SGHRS, YFSETQ. The CDR3 length is 18 residues. Trimming cost V 2 bases and J 2 bases; bases outside gene matches: 10. For the CDR3, the DNA is TGCGCCAGCAGCTTTCAGGGTATTAGCGGGGGCAACACCGGGGAGCTGTTTTTT. Encoded protein: CASSFQGISGGNTGELFF.

The CDR3 nucleotides are TGTGCCAGCAGCCCATTCGCCGGGACTCCGGACTACGAGCAGTACTTC. It is translated as CASSPFAGTPDYEQYF. The V call is TRBV4-2, the J call TRBJ2-7; D is perhaps TRBD2 (6 bases). The CDR3 is 16 residues long. V was clipped by 4 bases and J by 3 bases, with 19 bases between them. The germline V gene has CDR1 LGHNA and CDR2 YNFKEQ.